This TCR beta chain was found in a study of shared clonotypes between healthy human individuals. The study's findings and limits: Clonotype sharing across donors was expected to vary with sequencing depth. Donors were few, which limited the genetic and exposure-history diversity represented.

TCRdb keeps only in-frame clones here, not all; method: immunoSEQ multiplex PCR. The sample carries around 720,000 clones, more than 70% recorded once. J lost 7 bases, V lost 5 bases, and 5 bases had no gene match. The CDR3 contains 14 residues. Germline values: CDR1 SGHVS, CDR2 FNYEAQ. This clone was seen ten or more times. Its antigen is not identified. Donors were Caucasian adults residing in Nashville, Tennessee, USA. The split of CD4+ cells yielded CD45RA+ naive and CD45RA-negative memory subsets. This receptor was obtained from a woman aged 25-40 years in good health. This chain joins TRBV7-6 and TRBJ2-1; TRBD1 matches at 10 bases. Specimen: memory CD4+ T cells sorted from blood. Documented subset: CD45RA-negative fraction. CDR3 in amino acids: CASSIGQGGNEQFF. The CDR3 DNA follows: TGTGCCAGCAGCATAGGACAGGGGGGGAATGAGCAGTTCTTC. The full variable domain, rest sourced from reference TRBV7-6 and TRBJ2-1, is GAGVSQSPRYKVTKRGQDVALRCDPISGHVSLYWYRQALGQGPEFLTYFNYEAQQDKSGLPNDRFSAERPEGSISTLTIQRTEQRDSAMYRCASSIGQGGNEQFFGPGTRLTVL.